What follows are 15 T cell receptor beta chains derived from one specimen sequenced in a study of PD-1 blockade in classical Hodgkin lymphoma. The protocol was immunoSEQ multiplex PCR, while the TCRdb copy is restricted to in-frame clones and leaves out a portion. There are tens of thousands of clones in the sample; around 86% occur only once, and around 0.44% lies in the top ten. Described time point: cycle 4 day 1 (C4D1), after more than five weeks of nivolumab. There was relapse after autologous stem cell transplantation in every patient, and there was variation in brentuximab vedotin exposure. Magnetic negative selection purified CD4+ T cells from thawed PBMCs. The sequencing here drew on CD4+ T cells from blood, taken before the fourth cycle of nivolumab. These receptors were taken from a human donor with classical Hodgkin lymphoma.

V and J are TRBV7-9 and TRBJ2-1; D is perhaps TRBD2 (6 bases). The germline V gene encodes CDR1 SEHNR and CDR2 FQNEAQ (reference sequence). The germline V and J ends were trimmed by 5 bases and 0 bases, with 14 bases remaining between them. The CDR3 has 16 residues. CDR3 amino acids: CASSPPGLTSYNEQFF. The DNA of the CDR3 is TGTGCCAGCAGCCCGCCGGGACTTACCTCCTACAATGAGCAGTTCTTC.

The V call is TRBV7-2, the J call TRBJ2-3, with D tentatively TRBD1 or TRBD2 (7 bases each). In germline, CDR1 is SGHTA, CDR2 FQGNSA. The CDR3 is made up of 14 amino acids. Trimming removed 3 bases at V and 6 bases at J, with 13 bases between. This chain's CDR3 is CASSFRGGWDTQYF. CDR3 sequence (DNA): TGTGCCAGCAGCTTCAGGGGGGGATGGGATACGCAGTATTTT.

The chain uses TRBV11-2 and TRBJ2-7; 9 positions match TRBD1. V shed 4 bases, J shed 1 base, and the junction held 8 bases outside the gene matches. The CDR3 is 16 amino acids. CDR1 and CDR2 from the germline V gene are SGHAT and FQNNGV. In nucleotides, the CDR3 is TGTGCCAGCAGCTCCACCACAGGGGGCAGGTCCTACGAGCAGTACTTC. Amino acid sequence: CASSSTTGGRSYEQYF.

The chain joins TRBV9 to TRBJ2-7; TRBD1 matches 7 bases. This CDR3 is built from 15 residues. V dropped 3 bases and J dropped 2; count of bases not matched to a gene: 8. CDR1 and CDR2 from the germline V gene are SGDLS and YYNGEE. CDR3 nucleotides: TGTGCCAGCAGCGCCCGAGGGGGCACCACCTACGAGCAGTACTTC. Its translation is CASSARGGTTYEQYF.

V and J are TRBV11-3 and TRBJ2-2, with 12 bases lining up with TRBD1. With V trimmed by 8 bases and J by 6 bases, 7 bases remained unmatched. The CDR3 sequence is 15 residues long. Germline CDR1 reads SGHNT; CDR2 reads YENEEA. The CDR3 loop reads CASRRGQGAAGELFF. The CDR3 coding sequence is TGTGCCAGCCGCCGGGGACAGGGGGCGGCCGGGGAGCTGTTTTTT. Full variable domain (outside the CDR3, taken from reference TRBV11-3 and TRBJ2-2): EAGVVQSPRYKIIEKKQPVAFWCNPISGHNTLYWYLQNLGQGPELLIRYENEEAVDDSQLPKDRFSAERLKGVDSTLKIQPAELGDSAVYLCASRRGQGAAGELFFGEGSRLTVL.

This chain links TRBV18 with TRBJ1-1; D is ambiguous. The CDR3 is made up of 16 amino acids. V was clipped by 1 base and J by 0 bases, with 12 bases between them. Germline V gene sequence: CDR1 KGHSH, CDR2 LQKENI. The CDR3 here is CASSPQEAVMNTEAFF. The CDR3 bases are TGTGCCAGCTCACCACAGGAAGCGGTCATGAACACTGAAGCTTTCTTT.

This chain joins TRBV28 and TRBJ1-4; TRBD1 agrees at 7 bases. Unmatched junction bases numbered 8, after V lost 7 bases and J lost 0 bases. The germline V gene has CDR1 MDHEN and CDR2 SYDVKM. The CDR3 runs to 16 residues. CDR3 sequence reads: CASTPITGATNEKLFF. CDR3 sequence (DNA): TGTGCCAGCACCCCTATTACAGGGGCAACTAATGAAAAACTGTTTTTT.

This chain joins TRBV28 and TRBJ1-2, with 7 bases aligning to TRBD1. Germline V gene data show CDR1 as MDHEN and CDR2 as SYDVKM. This CDR3 contains 14 residues. V shed 5 bases and J 5 bases; nucleotides not matched to a gene: 8. The CDR3 sequence is CASSKQGIRYGYTF. The DNA of the CDR3 is TGTGCCAGCAGTAAACAGGGGATTAGGTATGGCTACACCTTC.

The chain carries TRBV28 and TRBJ1-2; D is possibly TRBD1 (5 bases). The germline V gene encodes CDR1 MDHEN and CDR2 SYDVKM. Trimming took off 2 bases at V and 2 bases at J, with 12 bases between the two ends. The length of the CDR3 is 15 residues. The CDR3 coding sequence is TGTGCCAGCAGTTTAGGGGGGAGGGACAACTATGGCTACACCTTC. Its translation: CASSLGGRDNYGYTF.

The J gene is TRBJ2-4, the V gene TRBV7-9, with 7 nucleotides matching TRBD2. Germline loops: CDR1 SEHNR, CDR2 FQNEAQ (reference sequence). The CDR3 loop spans 18 amino acids. After removal of 5 bases from V and 0 bases from J, the junction contained 13 bases not matched to a gene. In nucleotides, the CDR3 is TGTGCCAGCAGCCCTACTGCGGCTAGCGGACTAGCCAAAAACATTCAGTACTTC. Its protein is CASSPTAASGLAKNIQYF.

This chain joins TRBV4-2 and TRBJ2-2; D gene uncertain. V was clipped by 5 bases and J by 2 bases, with 12 bases between them. Germline V gene data show CDR1 as LGHNA and CDR2 as YNFKEQ. CDR3 length equals 15 residues. The chain's CDR3 is CASSSDPANTGELFF. The CDR3 DNA reads TGTGCCAGCAGCTCAGATCCGGCTAACACCGGGGAGCTGTTTTTT.

This chain joins TRBV29-1 and TRBJ2-3, with 8 bases lining up with TRBD1. Germline trimming cut 8 bases from V and 4 bases from J; bases unmatched to any gene: 14. Germline loops: CDR1 SQVTM, CDR2 ANQGSEA. CDR3 length: 15 amino acids. CDR3 in DNA: TGCAGCTCCCGACTCCCGGGACAGGTGTCAGATACGCAGTATTTT. It specifies CSSRLPGQVSDTQYF.

This chain joins TRBV9 and TRBJ2-2; tentatively, D is TRBD1 or TRBD2 (5 bases each). Germline V lookup: CDR1 SGDLS, CDR2 YYNGEE. CDR3 length: 15 residues. Trimming took 2 bases from V and 7 from J, leaving 15 bases between them. The CDR3: CASSVGRDPRGELFF. The CDR3 DNA reads as TGTGCCAGCAGCGTGGGCAGGGACCCTCGCGGGGAGCTGTTTTTT.

The J gene is TRBJ2-2, the V gene TRBV7-9, with unresolved D. Germline CDR1 is SEHNR and CDR2 is FQNEAQ (reference sequence). The germline V and J ends were trimmed by 1 base and 7 bases, with 7 bases remaining between them. This CDR3 contains 13 residues. The DNA of the CDR3 is TGTGCCAGCAGCTTAGTTGGGGACGGGGAGCTGTTTTTT. Its translation is CASSLVGDGELFF. The full variable domain, with the rest looked up from reference TRBV7-9 and TRBJ2-2, is DTGVSQNPRHKITKRGQNVTFRCDPISEHNRLYWYRQTLGQGPEFLTYFQNEAQLEKSRLLSDRFSAERPKGSFSTLEIQRTEQGDSAMYLCASSLVGDGELFFGEGSRLTVL.

Comments on this clone: This specimen includes other DNA sequences encoding the same CDR3. The chain links TRBV7-9 to TRBJ2-2; D is uncertain. The V end was cut by 1 base, the J end by 8 bases, with 11 bases between. The germline CDR1 and CDR2 sequences are SEHNR and FQNEAQ (reference sequence). CDR3 length equals 14 residues. CDR3 DNA: TGTGCCAGCAGCTTAGATACGACGACGGGGGAGCTGTTTTTT. Its protein is CASSLDTTTGELFF.